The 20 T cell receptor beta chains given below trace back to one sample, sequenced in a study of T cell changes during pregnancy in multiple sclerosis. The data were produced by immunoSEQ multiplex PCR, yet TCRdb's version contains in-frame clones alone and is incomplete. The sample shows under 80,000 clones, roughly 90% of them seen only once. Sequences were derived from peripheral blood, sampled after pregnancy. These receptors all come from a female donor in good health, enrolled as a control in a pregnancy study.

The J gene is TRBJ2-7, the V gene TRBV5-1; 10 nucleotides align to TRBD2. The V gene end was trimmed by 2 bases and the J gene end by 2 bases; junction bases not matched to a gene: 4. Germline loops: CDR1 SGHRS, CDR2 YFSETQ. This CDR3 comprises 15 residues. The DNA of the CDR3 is TGCGCCAGCAGCTTTAGGACTAGCGGTACCTACGAGCAGTACTTC. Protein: CASSFRTSGTYEQYF.

CDR3 DNA sequence: TGTGCCAGCAGGTGGGGAGCCCAGTCCTACAATGAGCAGTTCTTC. Translated: CASRWGAQSYNEQFF. The rearrangement uses TRBV7-9 and TRBJ2-1; a weak D match, TRBD2 (5 bases). V lost 6 bases to trimming and J lost 1 base, with 13 bases between them. The CDR3 consists of 15 residues. Germline V gene data show CDR1 as SEHNR and CDR2 as FQNEAQ (reference sequence).

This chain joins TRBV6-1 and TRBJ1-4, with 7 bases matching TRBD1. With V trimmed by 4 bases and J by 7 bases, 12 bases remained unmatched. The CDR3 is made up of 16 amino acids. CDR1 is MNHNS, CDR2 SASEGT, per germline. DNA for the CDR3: TGTGCCAGCAGTGTAATAGTACAGGGGAGTGGTGAAAAACTGTTTTTT. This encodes CASSVIVQGSGEKLFF.

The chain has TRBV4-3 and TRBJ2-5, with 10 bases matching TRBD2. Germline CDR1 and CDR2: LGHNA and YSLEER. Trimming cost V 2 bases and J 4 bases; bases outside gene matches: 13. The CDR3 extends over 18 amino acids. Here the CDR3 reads CASSQWLAGEISGETQYF. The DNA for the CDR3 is TGCGCCAGCAGCCAATGGCTAGCGGGAGAAATATCGGGAGAGACCCAGTACTTC.

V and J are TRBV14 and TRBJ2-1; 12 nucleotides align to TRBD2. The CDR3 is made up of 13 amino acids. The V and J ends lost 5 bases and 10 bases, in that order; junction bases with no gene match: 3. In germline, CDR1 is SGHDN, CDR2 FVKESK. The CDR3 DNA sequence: TGTGCCAGCAGCACTCTAGCGGGGGGGGAGCAGTTCTTC. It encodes CASSTLAGGEQFF.

The CDR3 is CASRQPGGEKLFF. The CDR3 nucleotides are TGTGCCAGCAGACAACCGGGAGGTGAAAAACTGTTTTTT. This rearrangement joins TRBV4-2 to TRBJ1-4; D gene ambiguous. Germline assignment: CDR1 LGHNA and CDR2 YNFKEQ. CDR3 length: 13 residues. Trimming took off 6 bases at V and 7 bases at J, with 12 bases between the two ends.

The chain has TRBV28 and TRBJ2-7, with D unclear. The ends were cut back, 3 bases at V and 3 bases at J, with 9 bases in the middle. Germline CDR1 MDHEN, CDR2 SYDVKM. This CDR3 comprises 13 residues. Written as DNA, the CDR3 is TGTGCCAGCAGTTTGAGGCCTCACTACGAGCAGTACTTC. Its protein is CASSLRPHYEQYF.

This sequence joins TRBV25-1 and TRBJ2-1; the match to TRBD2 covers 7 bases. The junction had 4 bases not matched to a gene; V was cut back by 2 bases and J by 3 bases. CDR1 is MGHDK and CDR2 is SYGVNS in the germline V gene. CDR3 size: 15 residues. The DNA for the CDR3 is TGTGCCAGCAGTGAAGCCGGGGGGTACTACAATGAGCAGTTCTTC. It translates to CASSEAGGYYNEQFF.

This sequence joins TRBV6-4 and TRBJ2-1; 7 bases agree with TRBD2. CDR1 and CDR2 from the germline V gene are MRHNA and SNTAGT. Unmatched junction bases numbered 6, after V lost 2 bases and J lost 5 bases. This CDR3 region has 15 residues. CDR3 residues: CASSDASGGNNEQFF. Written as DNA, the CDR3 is TGTGCCAGCAGTGACGCGTCGGGAGGAAACAATGAGCAGTTCTTC.

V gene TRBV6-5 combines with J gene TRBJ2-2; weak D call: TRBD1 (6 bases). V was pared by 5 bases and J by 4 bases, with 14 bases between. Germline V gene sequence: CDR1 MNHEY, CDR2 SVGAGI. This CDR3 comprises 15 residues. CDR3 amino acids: CASSPGGGTTGELFF. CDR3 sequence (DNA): TGTGCCAGCAGTCCTGGTGGGGGCACCACCGGGGAGCTGTTTTTT.

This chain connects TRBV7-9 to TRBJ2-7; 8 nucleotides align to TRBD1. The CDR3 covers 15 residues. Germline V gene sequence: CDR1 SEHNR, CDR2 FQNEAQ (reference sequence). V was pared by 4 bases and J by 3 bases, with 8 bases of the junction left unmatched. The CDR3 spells CASSSRDRSIYEQYF. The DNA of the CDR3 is TGTGCCAGCAGCTCCCGGGACAGGTCCATCTACGAGCAGTACTTC.

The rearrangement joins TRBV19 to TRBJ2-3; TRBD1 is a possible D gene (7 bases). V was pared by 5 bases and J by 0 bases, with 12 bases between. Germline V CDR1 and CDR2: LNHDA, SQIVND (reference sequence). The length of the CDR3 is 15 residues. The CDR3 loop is CASSRGTASTDTQYF. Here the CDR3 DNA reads TGTGCCAGTAGTCGGGGGACAGCGAGCACAGATACGCAGTATTTT. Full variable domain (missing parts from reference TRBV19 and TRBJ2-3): DGGITQSPKYLFRKEGQNVTLSCEQNLNHDAMYWYRQDPGQGLRLIYYSQIVNDFQKGDIAEGYSVSREKKESFPLTVTSAQKNPTAFYLCASSRGTASTDTQYFGPGTRLTVL.

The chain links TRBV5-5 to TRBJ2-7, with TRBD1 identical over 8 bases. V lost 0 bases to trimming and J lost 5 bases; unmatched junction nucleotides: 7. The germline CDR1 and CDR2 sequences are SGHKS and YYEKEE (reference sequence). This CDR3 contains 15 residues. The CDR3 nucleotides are TGTGCCAGCAGCTTGGGAGGACAGGGTATGGACGAGCAGTACTTC. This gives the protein CASSLGGQGMDEQYF.

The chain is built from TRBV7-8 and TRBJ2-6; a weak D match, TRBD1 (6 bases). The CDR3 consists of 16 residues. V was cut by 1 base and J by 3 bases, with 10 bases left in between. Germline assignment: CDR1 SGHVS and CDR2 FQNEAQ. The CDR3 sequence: CASSLDRAYGANVLTF. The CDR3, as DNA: TGTGCCAGCAGCTTAGACAGGGCTTATGGGGCCAACGTCCTGACTTTC.

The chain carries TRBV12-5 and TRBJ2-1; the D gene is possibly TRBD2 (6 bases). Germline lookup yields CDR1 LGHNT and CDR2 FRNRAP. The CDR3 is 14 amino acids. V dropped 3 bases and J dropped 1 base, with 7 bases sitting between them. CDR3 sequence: CASGFSGSYNEQFF. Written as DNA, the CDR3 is TGTGCTAGTGGTTTTAGCGGTTCCTACAATGAGCAGTTCTTC.

The CDR3 sequence: CSVTGGVGQPQHF. CDR3 nucleotides: TGCAGCGTGACAGGGGGCGTCGGTCAGCCCCAGCATTTT. This chain links TRBV29-1 with TRBJ1-5; 10 bases align to TRBD1. CDR1 SQVTM and CDR2 ANQGSEA come from the germline V gene. The J segment lost 6 bases and the V segment lost 6 bases, leaving 5 bases of the junction unmatched. CDR3 length: 13 residues.

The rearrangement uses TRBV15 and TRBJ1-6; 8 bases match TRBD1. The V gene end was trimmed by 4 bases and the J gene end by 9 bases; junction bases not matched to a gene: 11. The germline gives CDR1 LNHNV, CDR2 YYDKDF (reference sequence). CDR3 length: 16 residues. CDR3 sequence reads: CATSKSGQGGGSPLHF. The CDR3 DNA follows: TGTGCCACCAGCAAAAGCGGACAGGGCGGAGGTTCACCCCTCCACTTT. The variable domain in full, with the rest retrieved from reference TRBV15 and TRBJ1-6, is DAMVIQNPRYQVTQFGKPVTLSCSQTLNHNVMYWYQQKSSQAPKLLFHYYDKDFNNEADTPDNFQSRRPNTSFCFLDIRSPGLGDTAMYLCATSKSGQGGGSPLHFGNGTRLTVT.

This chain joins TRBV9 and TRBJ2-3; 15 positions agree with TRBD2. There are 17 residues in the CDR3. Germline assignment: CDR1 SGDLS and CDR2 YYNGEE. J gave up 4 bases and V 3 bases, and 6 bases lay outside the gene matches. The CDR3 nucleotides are TGTGCCAGCAGCGCCGGGACTAGCGGGGGGCTCCCAGATACGCAGTATTTT. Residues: CASSAGTSGGLPDTQYF.

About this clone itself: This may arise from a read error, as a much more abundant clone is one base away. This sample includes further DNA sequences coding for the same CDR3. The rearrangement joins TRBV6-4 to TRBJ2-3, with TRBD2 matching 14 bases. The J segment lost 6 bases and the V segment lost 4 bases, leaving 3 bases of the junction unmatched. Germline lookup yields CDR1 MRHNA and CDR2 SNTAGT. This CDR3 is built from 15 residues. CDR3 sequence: CASSATSGGADTQYF. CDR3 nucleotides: TGTGCCAGCAGTGCGACTAGCGGGGGGGCGGATACGCAGTATTTT.

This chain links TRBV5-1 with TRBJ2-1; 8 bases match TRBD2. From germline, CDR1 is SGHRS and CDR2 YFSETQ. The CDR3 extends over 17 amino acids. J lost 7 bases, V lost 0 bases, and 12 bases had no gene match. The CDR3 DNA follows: TGCGCCAGCAGCTTGGGGGTAGCGGGGTTAAAGGGGAATGAGCAGTTCTTC. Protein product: CASSLGVAGLKGNEQFF. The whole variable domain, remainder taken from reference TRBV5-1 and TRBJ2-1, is KAGVTQTPRYLIKTRGQQVTLSCSPISGHRSVSWYQQTPGQGLQFLFEYFSETQRNKGNFPGRFSGRQFSNSRSEMNVSTLELGDSALYLCASSLGVAGLKGNEQFFGPGTRLTVL.